The 25 T cell receptor beta chains reported below all come from one sample, sequenced in a study of cytomegalovirus exposure and HLA in healthy donors. A multiplex PCR was run with 60 Vbeta primers and 13 Jbeta primers. Assay: immunoSEQ multiplex PCR; the TCRdb copy retains only in-frame clones and omits some. This sample has about 150,000 clones, with about 79% found just once. The specimen was PBMCs. The source of these receptors is a female donor in good health and CMV-seropositive.

The genes are TRBV6-5 and TRBJ1-1; D gene ambiguous. Germline loops: CDR1 MNHEY, CDR2 SVGAGI. The CDR3 has 11 residues. Deletions cut 7 bases from V and 3 bases from J, with 6 bases between. The CDR3 DNA follows: TGTGCCAGCACCCAGTACACTGAAGCTTTCTTT. Protein: CASTQYTEAFF.

This clone was counted a few times. The rearrangement uses TRBV6-6 and TRBJ1-1, with D hard to call. V was shortened by 6 bases and J by 0 bases, with 8 bases between the two germline ends. Per germline, CDR1 MNHNY and CDR2 SVGAGI (reference sequence). The CDR3 runs to 13 residues. The CDR3 sequence: CASSTMLNTEAFF. The CDR3 coding sequence is TGTGCCAGCAGCACTATGCTGAACACTGAAGCTTTCTTT.

V gene TRBV14 combines with J gene TRBJ1-1; D uncertain. CDR3 length: 14 residues. The V and J ends lost 4 bases and 1 base respectively, with 10 bases between them. CDR1 and CDR2 from the germline V gene are SGHDN and FVKESK. This CDR3 reads CASSPWSGNTEAFF. CDR3 bases: TGTGCCAGCAGCCCGTGGTCAGGGAACACTGAAGCTTTCTTT.

The V and J genes are TRBV5-1 and TRBJ2-3; tentative D call: TRBD2 (7 bases). Germline V gives CDR1 SGHRS, CDR2 YFSETQ. V was cut by 4 bases and J by 0 bases, with 21 bases left in between. The CDR3 runs to 18 residues. Written as DNA, the CDR3 is TGCGCCAGCAGCGGTGCCCCCGGGGGGCCAGGTAGCACAGATACGCAGTATTTT. Its protein is CASSGAPGGPGSTDTQYF.

The rearrangement joins TRBV9 to TRBJ2-1; TRBD2 matches at 8 bases. V lost 3 bases and J lost 6; bases outside the gene matches: 14. From germline, CDR1 is SGDLS and CDR2 YYNGEE. The CDR3 covers 17 residues. CDR3 coding DNA: TGTGCCAGCAGCGCGCGGGCCTCGGGACTAGGAATCAATGAGCAGTTCTTC. Translation: CASSARASGLGINEQFF.

The V call is TRBV25-1, the J call TRBJ2-1; 11 bases agree with TRBD2. The CDR3 is 15 amino acids. CDR1 and CDR2 (germline): MGHDK, SYGVNS. With 9 bases clipped from V and 4 bases from J, the junction kept 8 bases outside the gene matches. CDR3 nucleotides: TGTGCCAGTGCTATCACTAGCGGGAGATACAATGAGCAGTTCTTC. Translation: CASAITSGRYNEQFF.

The chain is built from TRBV29-1 and TRBJ2-7, with TRBD1 matching over 9 bases. The V gene end was trimmed by 4 bases and the J gene end by 5 bases; junction bases not matched to a gene: 0. The CDR3 has 11 amino acids. Per germline, CDR1 SQVTM and CDR2 ANQGSEA. CDR3 amino acids: CSVGDRDEQYF. CDR3 in DNA: TGCAGCGTTGGGGACAGGGACGAGCAGTACTTC.

The chain links TRBV6-5 to TRBJ1-3; 8 bases fit TRBD1. CDR3 length equals 15 residues. CDR1 MNHEY and CDR2 SVGAGI come from the germline V gene. With V trimmed by 4 bases and J by 3 bases, 5 bases remained unmatched. In DNA form, the CDR3 reads TGTGCCAGCAGTTTCGGACAGGGAGTTGGAAACACCATATATTTT. It is translated as CASSFGQGVGNTIYF.

This chain uses TRBV4-2 with TRBJ1-5, with a tentative D call TRBD1 (6 bases). Germline V CDR1 and CDR2: LGHNA, YNFKEQ. The CDR3 loop spans 16 amino acids. V lost 0 bases and J lost 4, with 13 bases in between. The CDR3 nucleotides read TGTGCCAGCAGCCAAGAAGGGGGATGGATGAATCAGCCCCAGCATTTT. It translates to CASSQEGGWMNQPQHF.

V usage is TRBV4-2 and J usage is TRBJ1-2, with 10 bases fitting TRBD1. Trimming took 6 bases from V and 5 from J; bases not matched to a gene: 6. CDR1 and CDR2 from the germline V gene are LGHNA and YNFKEQ. The CDR3 extends over 14 amino acids. DNA of the CDR3: TGTGCCAGCAGGACGGGACAGGGGACATATGGCTACACCTTC. Amino acids: CASRTGQGTYGYTF.

This chain links TRBV19 with TRBJ2-2, with D possibly being TRBD2 (5 bases). The germline gives CDR1 LNHDA, CDR2 SQIVND (reference sequence). The germline V and J ends were trimmed by 6 bases and 3 bases, with 8 bases remaining between them. The CDR3 spans 13 residues. The CDR3 loop reads CASRPGYTGELFF. The CDR3 DNA sequence: TGTGCCAGTAGACCGGGGTACACCGGGGAGCTGTTTTTT.

V and J are TRBV5-4 and TRBJ2-7; the match to TRBD2 covers 9 bases. V lost 0 bases to trimming and J lost 5 bases; unmatched junction nucleotides: 9. Germline-derived CDR1 and CDR2 are SGHNT and YYREEE (reference sequence). The CDR3 contains 16 residues. CDR3 in amino acids: CASSLEIAGGPDEQYF. In nucleotides, the CDR3 is TGTGCCAGCAGCTTGGAGATTGCGGGGGGGCCGGACGAGCAGTACTTC. The full variable domain, rest sourced from reference TRBV5-4 and TRBJ2-7, is ETGVTQSPTHLIKTRGQQVTLRCSSQSGHNTVSWYQQALGQGPQFIFQYYREEENGRGNFPPRFSGLQFPNYSSELNVNALELDDSALYLCASSLEIAGGPDEQYFGPGTRLTVT.

This clone turned up a few times. The J gene is TRBJ1-1, the V gene TRBV28; D unresolved. Germline-derived CDR1 and CDR2 are MDHEN and SYDVKM. The V end was cut by 5 bases, the J end by 0 bases, with 10 bases between. The CDR3 runs 14 residues. The CDR3 protein is CASSHTQLNTEAFF. DNA for the CDR3: TGTGCCAGCAGTCATACTCAATTGAACACTGAAGCTTTCTTT. Drawing the rest from reference TRBV28 and TRBJ1-1, the complete variable domain is DVKVTQSSRYLVKRTGEKVFLECVQDMDHENMFWYRQDPGLGLRLIYFSYDVKMKEKGDIPEGYSVSREKKERFSLILESASTNQTSMYLCASSHTQLNTEAFFGQGTRLTVV.

The rearrangement joins TRBV14 to TRBJ1-2; D ambiguous. CDR1 and CDR2 from the germline V gene are SGHDN and FVKESK. V lost 1 base and J lost 3, with 9 bases in between. The CDR3 covers 14 residues. CDR3 sequence: CASSQGIVDYGYTF. CDR3 nucleotide sequence: TGTGCCAGCAGCCAAGGTATAGTCGACTATGGCTACACCTTC. Together with reference TRBV14 and TRBJ1-2, the CDR3 gives the full variable domain: EAGVTQFPSHSVIEKGQTVTLRCDPISGHDNLYWYRRVMGKEIKFLLHFVKESKQDESGMPNNRFLAERTGGTYSTLKVQPAELEDSGVYFCASSQGIVDYGYTFGSGTRLTVV.

V usage is TRBV7-3 and J usage is TRBJ2-5, with D perhaps TRBD1 (6 bases). Trimming shortened V by 1 base and J by 5 bases, and 14 bases separated the two germline ends. The germline V gene encodes CDR1 SGHTA and CDR2 FQGTGA. This CDR3 comprises 15 residues. The CDR3 nucleotides read TGTGCCAGCAGCTTAATAGGGAGTCAGGGGGAGACCCAGTACTTC. The encoded protein is CASSLIGSQGETQYF.

The chain joins TRBV28 to TRBJ2-5, with TRBD1 matching over 8 bases. This CDR3 spans 17 amino acids. The trim removed 6 bases at V and 1 base at J, leaving 13 bases unmatched. Germline CDR1 and CDR2: MDHEN and SYDVKM. CDR3: CASRPIPRGQGQETQYF. The CDR3 DNA reads as TGTGCCAGCAGACCAATTCCCAGGGGGCAGGGCCAAGAGACCCAGTACTTC.

The genes are TRBV29-1 and TRBJ2-1, with a weak D call TRBD2 (6 bases). CDR3 length: 15 residues. Germline V gives CDR1 SQVTM, CDR2 ANQGSEA. V shed 4 bases and J shed 8 bases, with 21 bases lying between them. The CDR3 DNA reads as TGCAGCGTTGGCGTACACCTCCGGAGGGGCGATGAGCAGTTCTTC. It specifies CSVGVHLRRGDEQFF.

The CDR3 spells CASSKRTSTDTQYF. In nucleotides, the CDR3 is TGTGCCAGCAGTAAGCGAACTAGCACAGATACGCAGTATTTT. The chain recombines TRBV6-1 with TRBJ2-3; D ambiguous. Germline CDR1 MNHNS, CDR2 SASEGT. Trimming pared 5 bases from V and 0 bases from J, leaving 9 bases between. The CDR3 contains 14 residues.

The chain carries TRBV18 and TRBJ2-5; the match to TRBD1 covers 7 bases. V shed 0 bases, J shed 3 bases, and the junction held 1 base outside the gene matches. The CDR3 has 14 residues. The germline V gene encodes CDR1 KGHSH and CDR2 LQKENI. The CDR3 reads CASSPPTGEETQYF. The CDR3 DNA reads as TGTGCCAGCTCACCACCCACAGGGGAAGAGACCCAGTACTTC.

V and J are TRBV19 and TRBJ1-5; no definite D call. The CDR3 spans 13 residues. V dropped 5 bases and J dropped 3 bases, with 8 bases sitting between them. The germline V gene has CDR1 LNHDA and CDR2 SQIVND (reference sequence). The CDR3 is CASSVQVNQPQHF. The DNA for the CDR3 is TGTGCCAGTAGTGTACAAGTCAATCAGCCCCAGCATTTT.

The chain employs TRBV6-5 and TRBJ2-1; D possibly corresponds to TRBD2 (7 bases). The CDR3 is 12 amino acids. Trimming left V 2 bases short and J 15 bases short, with 14 bases between. Germline V lookup: CDR1 MNHEY, CDR2 SVGAGI. The CDR3 sequence is CASSYGGGQAFF. In DNA form, the CDR3 reads TGTGCCAGCAGTTACGGGGGGGGCCAAGCGTTCTTC.

Comment on this clone: One end of the junction is discordant with germline, which a read error may explain. The chain recombines TRBV11-2 with TRBJ2-7, with D possibly TRBD2 on 6 matching bases. The germline V gene has CDR1 SGHAT and CDR2 FQNNGV. The CDR3 loop spans 16 amino acids. The chain's CDR3 is CASSSTSTTRGYEKYF. Written as DNA, the CDR3 is TGTGCCAGCAGTTCCACGTCAACGACTAGGGGCTACGAGAAGTACTTC.

The rearrangement uses TRBV5-5 and TRBJ2-7; 10 bases map to TRBD2. V was pared by 4 bases and J by 6 bases, with 16 bases of the junction left unmatched. This CDR3 region has 17 residues. CDR1 SGHKS and CDR2 YYEKEE come from the germline V gene (reference sequence). CDR3 in DNA: TGTGCCAGCAGCCCGGGGTCTAGCGGGAGACAAAGGTTCGAGCAGTACTTC. It translates to CASSPGSSGRQRFEQYF.

The chain recombines TRBV30 with TRBJ1-2; D unclear. This CDR3 contains 13 residues. V gave up 1 base and J gave up 0 bases, with 6 bases separating them. CDR1 is GTSNPN and CDR2 is SVGIG in the germline V gene (reference sequence). The CDR3 nucleotides read TGTGCCTGGAGTGACTCACCTAACTATGGCTACACCTTC. It yields the protein CAWSDSPNYGYTF.

Only a few counts were recorded for this clone. J is TRBJ2-7 and V is TRBV4-1; 11 bases match TRBD2. CDR1 and CDR2 (germline): MGHRA, YSYEKL. The trim removed 4 bases at V and 4 bases at J, leaving 9 bases unmatched. CDR3 length: 16 amino acids. Here the CDR3 reads CASSRQFSGGGYEQYF. Here the CDR3 DNA reads TGCGCCAGCAGCCGTCAATTTAGCGGGGGGGGTTACGAGCAGTACTTC.